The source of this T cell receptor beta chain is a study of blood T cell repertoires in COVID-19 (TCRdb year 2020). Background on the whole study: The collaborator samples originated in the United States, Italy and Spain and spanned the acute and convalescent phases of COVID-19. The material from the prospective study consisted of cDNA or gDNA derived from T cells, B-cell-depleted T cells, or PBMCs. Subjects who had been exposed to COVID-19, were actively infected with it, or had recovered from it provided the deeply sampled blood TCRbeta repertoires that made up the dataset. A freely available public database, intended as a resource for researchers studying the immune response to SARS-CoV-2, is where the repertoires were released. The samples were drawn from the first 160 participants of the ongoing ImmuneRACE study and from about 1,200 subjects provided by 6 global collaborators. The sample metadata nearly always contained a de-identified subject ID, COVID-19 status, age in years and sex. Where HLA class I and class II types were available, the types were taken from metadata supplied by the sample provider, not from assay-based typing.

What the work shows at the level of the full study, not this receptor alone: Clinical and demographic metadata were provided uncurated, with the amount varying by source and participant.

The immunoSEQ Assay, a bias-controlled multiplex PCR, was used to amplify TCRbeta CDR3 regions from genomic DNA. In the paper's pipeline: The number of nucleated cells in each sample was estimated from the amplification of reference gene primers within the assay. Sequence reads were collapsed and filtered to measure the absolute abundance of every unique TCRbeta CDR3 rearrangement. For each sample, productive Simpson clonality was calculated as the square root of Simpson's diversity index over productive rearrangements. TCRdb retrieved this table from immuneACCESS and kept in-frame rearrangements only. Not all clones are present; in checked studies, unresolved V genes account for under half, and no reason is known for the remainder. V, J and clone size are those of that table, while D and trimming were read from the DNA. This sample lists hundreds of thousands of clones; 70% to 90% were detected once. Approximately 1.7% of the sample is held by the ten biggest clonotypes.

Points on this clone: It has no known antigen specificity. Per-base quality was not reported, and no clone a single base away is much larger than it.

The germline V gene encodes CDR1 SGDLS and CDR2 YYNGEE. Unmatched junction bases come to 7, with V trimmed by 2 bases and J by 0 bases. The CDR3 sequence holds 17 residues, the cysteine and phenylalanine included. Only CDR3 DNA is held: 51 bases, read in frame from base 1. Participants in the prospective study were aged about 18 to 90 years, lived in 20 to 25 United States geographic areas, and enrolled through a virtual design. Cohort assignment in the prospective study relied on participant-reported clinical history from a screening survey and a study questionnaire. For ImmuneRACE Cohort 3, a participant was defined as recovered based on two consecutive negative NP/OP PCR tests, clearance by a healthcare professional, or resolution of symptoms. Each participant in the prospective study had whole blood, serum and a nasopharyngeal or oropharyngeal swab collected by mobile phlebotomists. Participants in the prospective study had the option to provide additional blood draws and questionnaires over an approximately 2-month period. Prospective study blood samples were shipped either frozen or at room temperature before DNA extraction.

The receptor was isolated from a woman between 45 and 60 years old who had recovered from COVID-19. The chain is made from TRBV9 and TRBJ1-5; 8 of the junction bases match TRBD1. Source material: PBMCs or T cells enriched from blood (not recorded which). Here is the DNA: TGTGCCAGCAGCGTTTTGGGACAGGACGATAGCAATCAGCCCCAGCATTTT. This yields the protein CASSVLGQDDSNQPQHF.